This entry is about one TCR beta chain. Its cognate antigen is unknown. Sequencing used immunoSEQ multiplex PCR; TCRdb keeps in-frame clones, though not all of them. The sample records under 65,000 clones, around 86% being singletons. Trimming stripped 0 bases from V and 5 bases from J, with 6 bases between. This CDR3 has 13 residues. Germline CDR1 SGHTS, CDR2 YDEGEE. The entry originates in a study of CD4 T cells in relation to SARS-CoV-2 and coronaviruses. The study, taken as a whole, reports: No crossreactivity against non-spike viral proteins was tested here.

Before the COVID-19 pandemic, during about 2010-2019, CD4+ T cells were taken from unexposed donors. This receptor was taken from a human donor in good health. What was sequenced was memory CD4+ T cells from PBMCs. The chain is built from TRBV5-8 and TRBJ1-5, with D hard to call. Here the CDR3 DNA reads TGTGCCAGCAGCTTGGAGGAACATCAGCCCCAGCATTTT. Its translation: CASSLEEHQPQHF.